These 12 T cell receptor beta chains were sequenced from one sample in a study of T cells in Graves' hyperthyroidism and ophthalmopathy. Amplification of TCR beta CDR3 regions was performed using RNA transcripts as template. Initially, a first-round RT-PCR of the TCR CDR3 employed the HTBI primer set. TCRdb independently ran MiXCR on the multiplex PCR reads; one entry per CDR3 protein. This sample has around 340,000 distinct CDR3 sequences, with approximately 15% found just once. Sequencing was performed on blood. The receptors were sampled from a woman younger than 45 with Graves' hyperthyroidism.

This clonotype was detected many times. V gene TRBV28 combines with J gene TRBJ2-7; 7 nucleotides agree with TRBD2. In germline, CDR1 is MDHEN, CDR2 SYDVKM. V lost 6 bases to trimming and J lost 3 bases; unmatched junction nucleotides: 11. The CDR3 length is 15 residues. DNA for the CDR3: TGTGCCAGCAGGTTAGCGGGCTCATTATACTACGAGCAGTACTTC. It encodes CASRLAGSLYYEQYF.

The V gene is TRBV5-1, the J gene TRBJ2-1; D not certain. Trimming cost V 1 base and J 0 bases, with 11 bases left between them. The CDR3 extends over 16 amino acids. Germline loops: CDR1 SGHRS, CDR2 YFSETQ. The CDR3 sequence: CASSLKTRSSYNEQFF. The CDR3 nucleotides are TGCGCCAGCAGCTTGAAGACGCGGAGCTCCTACAATGAGCAGTTCTTC.

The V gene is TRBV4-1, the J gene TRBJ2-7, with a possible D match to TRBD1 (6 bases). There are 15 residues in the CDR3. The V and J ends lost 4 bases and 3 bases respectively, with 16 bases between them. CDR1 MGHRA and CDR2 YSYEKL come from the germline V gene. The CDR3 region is CASSPYRDIDYEQYF. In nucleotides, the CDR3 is TGCGCCAGCAGCCCGTACCGGGACATAGACTACGAGCAGTACTTC.

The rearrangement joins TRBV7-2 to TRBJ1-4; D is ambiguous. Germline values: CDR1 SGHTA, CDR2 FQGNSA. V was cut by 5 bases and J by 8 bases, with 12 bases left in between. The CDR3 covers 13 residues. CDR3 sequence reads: CASSHRLAEKLFF. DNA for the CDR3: TGTGCCAGCAGCCATCGATTGGCGGAAAAACTGTTTTTT.

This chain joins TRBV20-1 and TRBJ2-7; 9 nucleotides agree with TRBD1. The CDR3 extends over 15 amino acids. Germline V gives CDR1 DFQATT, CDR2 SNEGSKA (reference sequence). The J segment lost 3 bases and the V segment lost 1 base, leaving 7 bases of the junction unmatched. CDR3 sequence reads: CSARVEPGQGYEQYF. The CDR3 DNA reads TGCAGTGCTAGAGTCGAACCGGGACAGGGCTACGAGCAGTACTTC.

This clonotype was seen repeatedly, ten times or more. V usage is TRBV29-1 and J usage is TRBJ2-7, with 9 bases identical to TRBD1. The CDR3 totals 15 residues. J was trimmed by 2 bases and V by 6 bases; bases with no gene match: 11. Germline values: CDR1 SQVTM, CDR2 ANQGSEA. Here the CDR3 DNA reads TGCAGCGTGGGGGCGACAGGGGGGGAACCCTACGAGCAGTACTTC. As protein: CSVGATGGEPYEQYF.

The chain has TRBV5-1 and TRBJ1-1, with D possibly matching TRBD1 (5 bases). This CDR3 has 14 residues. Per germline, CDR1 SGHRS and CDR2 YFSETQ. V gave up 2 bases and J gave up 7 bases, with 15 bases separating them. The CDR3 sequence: CASSLSGPRGEAFF. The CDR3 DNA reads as TGCGCCAGCAGCTTATCAGGGCCTCGTGGTGAAGCTTTCTTT.

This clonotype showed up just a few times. CDR3 nucleotide sequence: TGTGCCAGCAGCCCATACGCCCGACAGGGATTCAGTGAGCAGTTCTTC. This encodes CASSPYARQGFSEQFF. The chain carries TRBV7-3 and TRBJ2-1; 7 bases fit TRBD1. The CDR3 is 16 residues long. Germline V CDR1 and CDR2: SGHTA, FQGTGA. Losses at the gene ends were 5 bases for V and 9 bases for J; bases not matched to a gene: 16.

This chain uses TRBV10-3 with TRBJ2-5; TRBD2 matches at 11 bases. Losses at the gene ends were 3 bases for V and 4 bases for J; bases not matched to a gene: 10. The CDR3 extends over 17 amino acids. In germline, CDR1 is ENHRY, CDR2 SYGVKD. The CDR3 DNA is TGTGCCATCAGTGAACCAAAGGGGACTAGCGGTACAGAGACCCAGTACTTC. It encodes CAISEPKGTSGTETQYF.

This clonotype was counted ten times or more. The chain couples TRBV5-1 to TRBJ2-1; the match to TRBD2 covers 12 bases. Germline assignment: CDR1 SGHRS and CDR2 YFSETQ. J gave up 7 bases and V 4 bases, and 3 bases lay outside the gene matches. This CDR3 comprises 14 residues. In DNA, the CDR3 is TGCGCCAGCAGCCTAGCGGGAGGGGCTAATGAGCAGTTCTTC. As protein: CASSLAGGANEQFF.

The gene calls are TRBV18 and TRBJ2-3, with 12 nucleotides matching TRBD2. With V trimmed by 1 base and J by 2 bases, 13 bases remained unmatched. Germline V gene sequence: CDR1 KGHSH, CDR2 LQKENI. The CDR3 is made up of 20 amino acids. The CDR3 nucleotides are TGTGCCAGCTCACCACAAGAAAGCAGGCGACTAGCGGGAGACACAGATACGCAGTATTTT. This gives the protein CASSPQESRRLAGDTDTQYF. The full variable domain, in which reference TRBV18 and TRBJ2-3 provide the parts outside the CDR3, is NAGVMQNPRHLVRRRGQEARLRCSPMKGHSHVYWYRQLPEEGLKFMVYLQKENIIDESGMPKERFSAEFPKEGPSILRIQQVVRGDSAAYFCASSPQESRRLAGDTDTQYFGPGTRLTVL.

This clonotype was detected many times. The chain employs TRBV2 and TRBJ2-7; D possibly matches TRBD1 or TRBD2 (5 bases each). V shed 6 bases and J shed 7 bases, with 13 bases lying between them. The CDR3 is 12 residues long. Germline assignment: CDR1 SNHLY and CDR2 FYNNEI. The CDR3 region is CASSPDTGEQYF. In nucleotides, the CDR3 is TGTGCCAGCAGCCCGGACACGGGGGAGCAGTACTTC. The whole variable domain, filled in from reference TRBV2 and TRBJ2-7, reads EPEVTQTPSHQVTQMGQEVILRCVPISNHLYFYWYRQILGQKVEFLVSFYNNEISEKSEIFDDQFSVERPDGSNFTLKIRSTKLEDSAMYFCASSPDTGEQYFGPGTRLTVT.